The sequence of this T cell receptor beta chain was determined in a study of blood T cell repertoires in COVID-19. Libraries were prepared by immunoSEQ multiplex PCR; TCRdb keeps only in-frame clonotypes and omits some of them. The sample includes under 300,000 clones, more than 70% of them seen just once. This receptor was obtained from a middle-aged woman who had recovered from COVID-19. Sequencing was performed on peripheral blood.

As DNA, the CDR3 is TGTGCCAGCAGCTTAGGGAGGGGGTTCCCCCCCTATGGCTACACCTTC. Encoded protein: CASSLGRGFPPYGYTF. The rearrangement uses TRBV13 and TRBJ1-2; D is possibly TRBD1 (6 bases). CDR1 and CDR2 (germline): PRHDT, FYEKMQ (reference sequence). CDR3 length: 16 residues. The ends were cut back, 0 bases at V and 4 bases at J, with 15 bases in the middle.